A single sample is the source of the 4 T cell receptor beta chains below, sequenced in a study of identical twins. MiXCR, applied by TCRdb to the 5' RACE reads, yields one record per CDR3 protein. The sample shows 350,000 to 450,000 distinct CDR3 sequences, less than 20% of them seen only once. The sequencing sample was made of naive T cells sorted from blood. The receptors derive from a man aged 50-59 years in good health.

The V call is TRBV21-1, the J call TRBJ2-2; TRBD2 was called by the table and not checked on the DNA. TRBV21-1 is a documented pseudogene. This CDR3 spans 17 amino acids. The CDR3 loop is CASSKEGSVGVAGELFF. The CDR3 region has the DNA TGTGCCAGCAGCAAAGAAGGCTCGGTGGGAGTCGCCGGGGAGCTGTTTTTT.

This chain uses TRBV20-1 with TRBJ2-3, with D maybe TRBD1 (5 bases). The CDR3 runs to 14 residues. V lost 1 base to trimming and J lost 0 bases, with 8 bases between them. The germline V gene has CDR1 DFQATT and CDR2 SNEGSKA (reference sequence). CDR3: CSARGQTSTDTQYF. The CDR3 nucleotides are TGCAGTGCTAGAGGACAGACTAGCACAGATACGCAGTATTTT.

This clonotype showed up many times. This rearrangement joins TRBV29-1 to TRBJ1-1, with D tentatively TRBD1 (6 bases). Germline-derived CDR1 and CDR2 are SQVTM and ANQGSEA. The V gene lost 7 bases and the J gene lost 3 bases, with 12 bases spanning the gap. The CDR3 totals 12 residues. As DNA, the CDR3 is TGCAGCGCGATACAGGGAGACACTGAAGCTTTCTTT. Its translation: CSAIQGDTEAFF.

This clonotype showed up just a few times. The genes are TRBV11-3 and TRBJ2-3; D is uncertain. With 4 bases removed from V and 6 bases from J, the gap between germline ends came to 11 bases. The CDR3 contains 13 residues. Germline lookup yields CDR1 SGHNT and CDR2 YENEEA. The CDR3 loop reads CASSSSRLDTQYF. The CDR3 DNA reads TGTGCCAGCAGCTCCAGCCGGCTCGATACGCAGTATTTT.